The next 30 T cell receptor beta chains were all read from a single sample in a study of T cells in Graves' hyperthyroidism and ophthalmopathy. RNA transcripts gave rise to amplified TCR beta CDR3 regions. A first-round RT-PCR of the TCR CDR3 used the HTBI primer set. From the multiplex PCR reads, TCRdb called clonotypes with MiXCR, one entry per CDR3 protein. Among about 610,000 distinct CDR3 sequences listed, roughly 46% were seen once. Sequences were obtained from peripheral blood or thyroid tissue (not recorded which). Receptors originate from a woman aged 18-35 years with Graves' hyperthyroidism.

This clonotype was picked up a small number of times. The V gene is TRBV27, the J gene TRBJ2-7; D possibly matches TRBD1 or TRBD2 (5 bases each). CDR1 and CDR2 from the germline V gene are MNHEY and SMNVEV (reference sequence). This CDR3 comprises 14 residues. V shed 3 bases and J shed 5 bases, with 14 bases lying between them. This CDR3 is CASSFRDPRDEQYF. DNA for the CDR3: TGTGCCAGCAGTTTCCGGGACCCTCGGGACGAGCAGTACTTC.

The rearrangement joins TRBV7-2 to TRBJ2-5, with 7 bases aligning to TRBD2. The CDR3 is made up of 16 amino acids. Germline CDR1 and CDR2: SGHTA and FQGNSA. J was trimmed by 4 bases and V by 5 bases; bases with no gene match: 13. This CDR3 reads CASSQAQTAGAETQYF. CDR3 sequence (DNA): TGTGCCAGCAGCCAAGCCCAGACGGCGGGAGCAGAGACCCAGTACTTC.

The CDR3 nucleotides read TGTGCCAGCAGCTCCTTGGGCAGGGGAGGCTACACCTTC. It specifies CASSSLGRGGYTF. The chain recombines TRBV7-9 with TRBJ1-2; a possible D gene is TRBD1 (6 bases). The V and J ends lost 4 bases and 8 bases respectively, with 14 bases between them. CDR1 is SEHNR, CDR2 FQNEAQ, per germline (reference sequence). The CDR3 is made up of 13 amino acids.

The chain recombines TRBV7-9 with TRBJ2-3; no reliable D call. V lost 5 bases, J lost 6 bases, and 12 bases lay in between. CDR1 is SEHNR and CDR2 is FQNEAQ in the germline V gene (reference sequence). CDR3 length equals 13 residues. The CDR3 loop reads CASSLLKSDTQYF. The CDR3 DNA reads TGTGCCAGCAGCCTACTCAAAAGCGATACGCAGTATTTT.

The chain employs TRBV7-2 and TRBJ2-7; D uncertain. The J call may be incorrect, as the DNA end agrees better with TRBJ2-1. The CDR3 contains 13 residues. CDR1 is SGHTA, CDR2 FQGNSA, per germline. CDR3 in DNA: TGTGCCAGCAGCCCACCCTTACGGAGTGAGCAGTTCTTC. Protein: CASSPPLRSEQFF.

On this clonotype: Just one base apart from a much larger clone, this may be a read error. V and J are TRBV7-2 and TRBJ2-7, with 7 bases lining up with TRBD2. This CDR3 spans 15 amino acids. Germline loops: CDR1 SGHTA, CDR2 FQGNSA. The CDR3 is CASSQLAPVSYGQYF. CDR3 nucleotides: TGCGCCAGCAGCCAACTAGCGCCCGTTTCCTACGGGCAGTACTTC.

This clonotype was seen a handful of times. The genes are TRBV29-1 and TRBJ2-7; TRBD1 matches at 7 bases. The CDR3 contains 14 residues. Germline CDR1 and CDR2: SQVTM and ANQGSEA. After removal of 7 bases from V and 0 bases from J, the junction contained 9 bases not matched to a gene. CDR3 loop: CSAADRESSYEQYF. CDR3 bases: TGCAGCGCGGCAGACAGGGAGAGCTCCTACGAGCAGTACTTC.

In this sample, this clonotype turned up many times. The chain is built from TRBV6-4 and TRBJ2-2; D uncertain. The V gene lost 2 bases and the J gene lost 1 base, with 8 bases spanning the gap. Per germline, CDR1 MRHNA and CDR2 SNTAGT. There are 15 residues in the CDR3. CDR3 protein: CASSDRPMNTGELFF. As DNA, the CDR3 is TGTGCCAGCAGTGACAGGCCAATGAACACCGGGGAGCTGTTTTTT.

As to this clonotype: The CDR3 does not close with the conserved phenylalanine or tryptophan, likely indicating a read error. The DNA is omitted, as the CDR3 cannot be located on it reliably, and the CDR3 follows TCRdb's listing. This chain connects TRBV11-2 to TRBJ1-3. The V gene's germline CDR1 is SGHAT and CDR2 FQNNGV. The CDR3 adds up to 8 amino acids, both ends counted. The CDR3 loop reads CASRPAVI.

This clonotype turned up a few times. The rearrangement joins TRBV7-9 to TRBJ1-5; D remains unclear. Germline V gene lookup returns CDR1 SEHNR and CDR2 FQNEAQ (reference sequence). This CDR3 comprises 12 residues. V lost 2 bases to trimming and J lost 6 bases, with 5 bases between them. CDR3 region: CASSLNGQPQHF. The CDR3 nucleotides read TGTGCCAGCAGCTTAAATGGTCAGCCCCAGCATTTT. The full variable domain, its missing parts supplied by reference TRBV7-9 and TRBJ1-5, is DTGVSQNPRHKITKRGQNVTFRCDPISEHNRLYWYRQTLGQGPEFLTYFQNEAQLEKSRLLSDRFSAERPKGSFSTLEIQRTEQGDSAMYLCASSLNGQPQHFGDGTRLSIL.

This clonotype occurred a few times. The CDR3 nucleotides read TGTGCCAGCAGGACAGGGGGCTCTTGGATGAGCAATCAGCCCCAGCATTTT. Translating it yields CASRTGGSWMSNQPQHF. The chain uses TRBV2 and TRBJ1-5; 10 nucleotides agree with TRBD1. This CDR3 is 17 amino acids long. Trimming took 6 bases from V and 1 from J; bases not matched to a gene: 9. Germline CDR1 reads SNHLY; CDR2 reads FYNNEI.

Concerning this clonotype: The conserved phenylalanine or tryptophan is not found at the CDR3 terminus, so this likely reflects a read error. The limits of the CDR3 on the DNA are not certain, so only TCRdb's listed CDR3 is given. This chain joins TRBV7-6 and TRBJ2-7; the D call of TRBD2 is as the table states it, not checked on the DNA. Germline V gives CDR1 SGHVS, CDR2 FNYEAQ. With termini counted, the CDR3 has 9 amino acids. The CDR3 spells CASSKGLAG.

The rearrangement joins TRBV19 to TRBJ2-1; a weak D match, TRBD2 (6 bases). The CDR3 consists of 14 residues. V was trimmed by 4 bases and J by 10 bases, leaving 17 bases between them. From germline, CDR1 is LNHDA and CDR2 SQIVND (reference sequence). CDR3 sequence reads: CASSNGAGSIEQFF. The CDR3 DNA reads as TGTGCCAGTAGTAATGGGGCGGGGTCCATCGAGCAGTTCTTC. Complete variable domain (other parts from reference TRBV19 and TRBJ2-1): DGGITQSPKYLFRKEGQNVTLSCEQNLNHDAMYWYRQDPGQGLRLIYYSQIVNDFQKGDIAEGYSVSREKKESFPLTVTSAQKNPTAFYLCASSNGAGSIEQFFGPGTRLTVL.

This clonotype was detected only a few times. V usage is TRBV7-9 and J usage is TRBJ2-3; 9 nucleotides line up with TRBD2. V lost 2 bases to trimming and J lost 14 bases; unmatched junction nucleotides: 5. Germline V lookup: CDR1 SEHNR, CDR2 FQNEAQ (reference sequence). CDR3 size: 12 residues. The CDR3 here is CASSLLAGSAYF. The CDR3 bases are TGTGCCAGCAGCTTACTAGCGGGAAGTGCGTATTTT.

This clonotype was detected a few times. V and J are TRBV25-1 and TRBJ2-1, with 11 positions matching TRBD2. Trimming at V came to 5 bases and at J to 4 bases, leaving 7 bases not matched to a gene. The CDR3 runs 16 residues. Germline V lookup: CDR1 MGHDK, CDR2 SYGVNS. Written as DNA, the CDR3 is TGTGCCAGCAGTATTATAGCGGGAGGGCCGTACAATGAGCAGTTCTTC. This sequence encodes CASSIIAGGPYNEQFF.

This chain uses TRBV29-1 with TRBJ2-7; D is ambiguous. CDR1 is SQVTM, CDR2 ANQGSEA, per germline. Trimming pared 4 bases from V and 4 bases from J, leaving 5 bases between. The CDR3 contains 10 residues. The CDR3 sequence: CSVVRYEQYF. DNA for the CDR3: TGCAGCGTTGTTAGGTACGAGCAGTACTTC.

Comment on this clonotype: A much more abundant neighbour one base away suggests this may be a read error. The chain couples TRBV2 to TRBJ2-7, with D possibly TRBD2 on 6 matching bases. The germline V gene encodes CDR1 SNHLY and CDR2 FYNNEI. V dropped 6 bases and J dropped 7 bases, with 19 bases sitting between them. This CDR3 is 14 amino acids long. The CDR3 region is CASRTSSGVNEQYF. CDR3 nucleotide sequence: TGTGCCAGCAGGACAAGTAGCGGAGTCAATGAGCAGTACTTC.

This clonotype showed up many times. The CDR3 DNA is TGTGCCAGCAGTTTTATTAAGGGGACCGGGGAGCTGTTTTTT. It codes for CASSFIKGTGELFF. The rearrangement uses TRBV7-8 and TRBJ2-2, with D perhaps matching TRBD1 (5 bases). V gave up 6 bases and J gave up 5 bases, with 13 bases separating them. Germline V lookup: CDR1 SGHVS, CDR2 FQNEAQ. CDR3 length: 14 residues.

The chain is built from TRBV29-1 and TRBJ2-6; 7 nucleotides match TRBD1. Germline assignment: CDR1 SQVTM and CDR2 ANQGSEA. Trimming at V came to 8 bases and at J to 3 bases, leaving 4 bases not matched to a gene. The CDR3 is 13 amino acids. The CDR3 bases are TGCAGCTACGACAGGGATGGGGCCAACGTCCTGACTTTC. Protein: CSYDRDGANVLTF.

This clonotype was seen ten or more times. The chain recombines TRBV4-3 with TRBJ1-4; no clear D gene. Germline V gene data show CDR1 as LGHNA and CDR2 as YSLEER. V lost 3 bases, J lost 5 bases, and 13 bases lay in between. CDR3 length equals 15 residues. The CDR3 region is CASSQNYQLNEKLFF. The CDR3 bases are TGCGCCAGCAGCCAGAATTACCAGCTAAATGAAAAACTGTTTTTT.

There are many counts of this clonotype. The rearrangement joins TRBV7-7 to TRBJ2-5; D is unresolved. With 1 base removed from V and 5 bases from J, the gap between germline ends came to 14 bases. Germline values: CDR1 SSHAT, CDR2 FNYEAQ (reference sequence). The CDR3 is 15 amino acids. The CDR3 DNA reads as TGTGCCAGCAGCTTAGACCATAAACCTTCGGAGACCCAGTACTTC. Its protein is CASSLDHKPSETQYF.

This clonotype was seen a few times. The CDR3 region has the DNA TGTGCCAGCTCACCAGGGGGCGAGAATGGCTACACCTTC. This gives the protein CASSPGGENGYTF. The rearrangement joins TRBV18 to TRBJ1-2, with a possible D match to TRBD1 (6 bases). V shed 2 bases and J shed 6 bases, with 10 bases lying between them. The CDR3 has 13 residues. Germline V gives CDR1 KGHSH, CDR2 LQKENI.

This clonotype was observed once. At one end, the junction sequence differs from germline, possibly due to a read error. The J gene is TRBJ1-5, the V gene TRBV27; D is perhaps TRBD1 (5 bases). Per the germline V gene, CDR1 is MNHEY and CDR2 is SMNVEV (reference sequence). The CDR3 is 16 amino acids. For the CDR3, the DNA is TGTGCCAGCAGTCCCTGGACACGTTATAGCAATCAGCTCCAGCATTTT. Protein product: CASSPWTRYSNQLQHF.

The chain links TRBV15 to TRBJ1-3, with 8 nucleotides matching TRBD1. The germline V gene encodes CDR1 LNHNV and CDR2 YYDKDF (reference sequence). The CDR3 contains 15 residues. Trimming removed 8 bases from V and 2 bases from J; junction bases left unmatched: 8. The CDR3 loop is CATGRTGLAGNTIYF. For the CDR3, the DNA is TGTGCCACCGGCCGGACAGGGCTCGCTGGAAACACCATATATTTT.

Comments on this clonotype: Germline and junction disagree at one end, which may indicate a read error. The CDR3 nucleotides are TGTGCCACCAGTGACACTCGACGGGACCAAGAGGCCCAGTACTTC. Residues: CATSDTRRDQEAQYF. The gene calls are TRBV24-1 and TRBJ2-5; either TRBD1 or TRBD2 may supply D (5 bases each). CDR1 is KGHDR, CDR2 SFDVKD, per germline. This CDR3 is 15 amino acids long.

In its sample, this clonotype was seen many times. This chain joins TRBV13 and TRBJ2-2, with D possibly TRBD2 on 5 matching bases. The CDR3 loop spans 13 amino acids. V gave up 0 bases and J gave up 6 bases, with 5 bases separating them. CDR1 and CDR2 from the germline V gene are PRHDT and FYEKMQ (reference sequence). The CDR3: CASSLGAAGELFF. The CDR3 DNA reads TGTGCCAGCAGCTTAGGAGCGGCCGGGGAGCTGTTTTTT. Filled out from reference TRBV13 and TRBJ2-2, the complete variable domain reads AAGVIQSPRHLIKEKRETATLKCYPIPRHDTVYWYQQGPGQDPQFLISFYEKMQSDKGSIPDRFSAQQFSDYHSELNMSSLELGDSALYFCASSLGAAGELFFGEGSRLTVL.

This clonotype came up a few times. V is TRBV11-2 and J is TRBJ2-7; tentative D call: TRBD2 (6 bases). Germline V lookup: CDR1 SGHAT, CDR2 FQNNGV. Trimming cost V 2 bases and J 0 bases, with 11 bases left between them. The CDR3 is 15 amino acids. The CDR3: CASSLYGSFSYEQYF. In nucleotides, the CDR3 is TGTGCCAGCAGCTTATACGGGAGTTTCTCCTACGAGCAGTACTTC.

This clonotype was observed at least ten times. The CDR3 nucleotides are TGTGCCAGCAGTTCCCGACAGGGTGGTAGCAATCAGCCCCAGCATTTT. It yields the protein CASSSRQGGSNQPQHF. The chain couples TRBV6-5 to TRBJ1-5; 7 bases are a match to TRBD1. The J segment lost 0 bases and the V segment lost 4 bases, leaving 6 bases of the junction unmatched. This CDR3 spans 16 amino acids. Per germline, CDR1 MNHEY and CDR2 SVGAGI.

The rearrangement uses TRBV10-3 and TRBJ1-1, with D perhaps matching TRBD1 (5 bases). The V and J ends lost 3 bases and 3 bases respectively, with 11 bases between them. Germline V gene data show CDR1 as ENHRY and CDR2 as SYGVKD. There are 14 residues in the CDR3. The CDR3 nucleotides are TGTGCCATCAGTGATACCGGGGGGGACACTGAAGCTTTCTTT. This codes for CAISDTGGDTEAFF.

The chain combines TRBV10-3 with TRBJ1-4, with D possibly being TRBD1 (5 bases). The CDR3 length is 12 residues. The V end was cut by 10 bases, the J end by 8 bases, with 14 bases between. Germline-derived CDR1 and CDR2 are ENHRY and SYGVKD. This chain's CDR3 is CATWGGVEKLFF. The CDR3, as DNA: TGTGCCACCTGGGGGGGGGTGGAAAAACTGTTTTTT.